This record covers a single T cell receptor beta chain. Its antigen is currently not known. The record has no base qualities; no much larger clone is one base away. Libraries were prepared through the immunoSEQ multiplex PCR assay. For most patients, genomic DNA was isolated using the Qiagen DNeasy Blood and Tissue Kit and was shipped frozen to Adaptive Biotechnologies for TCR sequencing. For most patients, high-throughput TCR-beta CDR3 sequencing of genomic DNA was performed by Adaptive Biotechnologies. Processing in the source paper ran as follows. Adaptive's ImmunoSEQ software was the source of the TCR sequencing data for fewer than 20 patients, while a few other patients were processed with MiXCR and VDJtools. To correct CD4 versus CD8 sorting errors, any sequence found in both subsets at a frequency ratio below 5:1 was removed. CDR3 nucleotide sequences shared between donor and recipient were removed because their origin could not be assigned. To be classed as alloreactive, a clone needed at least 2-fold expansion over unstimulated cells and a minimum CFSE-low frequency of 0.002% (template counts) or 0.001% (read counts). Clones were considered mappable if detected in sequenced pre-transplant spleen, lymph node, or MLR CFSE-low populations of the donor or recipient. The cumulative frequency of alloreactive clones was calculated as a percentage of all sequences, weighted by copy number. TCRdb's version of the immuneACCESS table is confined to in-frame rearrangements and falls short of the full clone set. An unresolved V gene accounts for under half of the shortfall where checked; the remainder is of unknown origin. V, J and clone size are those of that table, while D and trimming were read from the DNA. Across this sample there are 96,000 or so clones, with 92% seen only once. In total, the top ten clones hold roughly 0.17% of the sample.

The label giving this sample's time point can be read as: cells obtained before transplantation from donor or recipient. CD3+CD4+ and CD3+CD8+ populations were FACS-sorted from unstimulated pre-transplant donor and recipient cells taken from spleen or lymph nodes. This entry belongs to a study of graft-versus-host responses after intestinal transplantation (dated by TCRdb to the early 2020s). As for the study more broadly: The transplants that recipients received were multivisceral, liver-intestinal, or isolated intestinal. Bulk TCR-beta CDR3 sequencing was used to track graft-versus-host and host-versus-graft alloreactive T cell clones in the graft, circulation and bone marrow after intestinal transplantation. Donor T cell macrochimerism was defined as a peak of at least 4% donor T cells among recipient peripheral blood mononuclear cells. Rather than going through the commercial service, samples from a few later patients were sequenced in-house on an Illumina MiSeq and processed with MiXCR. Every recipient was given anti-thymocyte globulin induction, followed by about three years of maintenance tacrolimus and steroids. The cohort enrolled 24 intestinal transplant recipients, one of whom was a retransplant, and 3 patients without pretransplant specimens were excluded. To identify alloreactive clones, pre-transplant mixed lymphocyte reaction products were sequenced and compared with unstimulated pre-transplant donor and recipient T cells. Here is what the overall study found, with its caveats: High GvH to HvG T cell clonal ratios were observed in the allografts of patients with donor T cell macrochimerism. Early after transplant, declines in HvG clones were associated with peak levels of circulating GvH clones. The conclusions were limited by the relatively low number and heterogeneity of the intestinal transplant patients. GvH clones were found in recipient bone marrow, and some of the GvH clones appeared earlier in ileal mucosa or blood, which is consistent with an intestinal mucosal origin.

The germline V gene gives CDR1 as SGHTA and CDR2 as FQGNSA. Reading from cysteine to phenylalanine, the CDR3 counts 12 amino acids. Left in the record is the CDR3 DNA by itself, 36 bases read in frame from the first base. V gives up 5 bases and J gives up 2 bases, and the segment between their germline ends measures 6 bases. The sequence joins TRBV7-2 to TRBJ1-2, with the D gene call left open. Source: unstimulated CD4+ T cells sorted from spleen or lymph node cells, taken before intestinal transplant. The receptor was derived from a human donor who received an intestinal transplant. The DNA sequence is given as TGTGCCAGCAGCCAGCGCAACTATGGCTACACCTTC. It specifies CASSQRNYGYTF.